This TCR beta chain was retrieved from a study of regulatory T cells in long-lasting Graves disease. The time point was: newly diagnosed GD, antithyroid drugs for less than 3 months. Construction of the TCR library relied on RNA isolated from PBMCs. Each patient gave roughly 9.2 milliliters of EDTA-anticoagulated peripheral blood. CDR1 is WNHNN, CDR2 SYGVQD, per germline (reference sequence). J lost 3 bases, V lost 4 bases, and 9 bases had no gene match. The CDR3 is made up of 16 amino acids. Study observations and caveats: TCR diversity in persistent Graves' patients was below that of newly diagnosed ones. Fewer public clonotypes were shared by new patients (approximately 970) than by persistent patients (about 2,500).

CDR3-region Arm-PCR and iRepertoire HTBI primers produced the TCR beta libraries. TCRdb analysed the multiplex PCR reads with MiXCR anew, one entry per CDR3 protein. The sample consists of over 200,000 distinct CDR3 sequences, 18% of them appearing once. This clonotype was detected many times. Antigen: not known. This clonotype was obtained from a female donor with Graves disease. The V call is TRBV10-1, the J call TRBJ2-7, with TRBD1 identical over 10 bases. The input for sequencing was peripheral blood mononuclear cells (PBMCs), taken at new diagnosis, from a patient treated with antithyroid drugs. CDR3 in amino acids: CASSALRDRGYYEQYF. The CDR3 DNA reads as TGCGCCAGCAGTGCCCTACGGGACAGGGGTTACTACGAGCAGTACTTC.